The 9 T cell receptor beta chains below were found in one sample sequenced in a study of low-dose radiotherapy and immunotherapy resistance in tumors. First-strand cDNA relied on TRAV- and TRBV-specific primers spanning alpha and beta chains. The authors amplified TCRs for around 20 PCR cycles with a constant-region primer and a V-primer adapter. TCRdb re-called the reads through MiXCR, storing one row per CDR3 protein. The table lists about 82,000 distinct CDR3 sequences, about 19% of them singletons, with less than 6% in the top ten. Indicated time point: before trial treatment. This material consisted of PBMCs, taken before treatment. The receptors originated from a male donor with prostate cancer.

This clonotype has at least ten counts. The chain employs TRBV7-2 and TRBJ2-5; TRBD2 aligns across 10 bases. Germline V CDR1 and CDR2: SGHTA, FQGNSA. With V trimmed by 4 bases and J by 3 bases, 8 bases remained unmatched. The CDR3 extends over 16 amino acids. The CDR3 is CASSSLHGLAEETQYF. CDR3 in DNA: TGTGCCAGCAGCTCCTTACACGGACTAGCGGAAGAGACCCAGTACTTC.

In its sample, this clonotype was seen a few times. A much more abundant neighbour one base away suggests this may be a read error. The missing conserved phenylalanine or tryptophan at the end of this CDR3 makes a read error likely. DNA of the CDR3: TGTGCCACCAGCACCGGGACAGCCAACACTGAAGCTTTCATT. It is translated as CATSTGTANTEAFI. The chain recombines TRBV15 with TRBJ1-1, with 7 bases identical to TRBD1. V lost 4 bases and J lost 2; bases outside the gene matches: 4. Germline loops: CDR1 LNHNV, CDR2 YYDKDF (reference sequence). The CDR3 is 14 residues long.

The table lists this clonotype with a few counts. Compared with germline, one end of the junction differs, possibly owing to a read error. The CDR3, as DNA: TGTGCCAGCAGTGCCTCGGACAGGGGATCTAATTCACCCCTCCACTTT. Amino acid sequence: CASSASDRGSNSPLHF. The V gene is TRBV24-1, the J gene TRBJ1-6, with 9 bases lining up with TRBD1. The germline V gene has CDR1 KGHDR and CDR2 SFDVKD. The CDR3 totals 16 residues.

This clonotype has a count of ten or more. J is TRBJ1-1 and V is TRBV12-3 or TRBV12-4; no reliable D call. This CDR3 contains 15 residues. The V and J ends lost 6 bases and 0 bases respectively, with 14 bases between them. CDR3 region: CASRVKGGMNTEAFF. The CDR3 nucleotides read TGTGCCAGCAGGGTGAAGGGAGGCATGAACACTGAAGCTTTCTTT.

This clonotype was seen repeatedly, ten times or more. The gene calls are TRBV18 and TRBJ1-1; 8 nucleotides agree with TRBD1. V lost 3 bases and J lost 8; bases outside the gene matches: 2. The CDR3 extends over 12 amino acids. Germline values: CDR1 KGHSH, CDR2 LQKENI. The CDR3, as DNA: TGTGCCAGCTCACCCAGACAGGGGGAAGCTTTCTTT. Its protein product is CASSPRQGEAFF.

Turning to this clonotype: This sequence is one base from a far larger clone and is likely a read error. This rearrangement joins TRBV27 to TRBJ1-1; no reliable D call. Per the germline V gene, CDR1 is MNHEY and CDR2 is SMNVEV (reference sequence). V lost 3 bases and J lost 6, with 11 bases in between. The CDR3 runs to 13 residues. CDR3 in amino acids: CASSLRELAEAFF. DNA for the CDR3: TGTGCCAGCAGTTTGAGGGAACTGGCTGAAGCTTTCTTT.

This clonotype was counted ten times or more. CDR3 coding DNA: TGTGCCAGCAGCGCGACCCTAGCGGGGGGGCAGGGAGATACGCAGTATTTT. It is translated as CASSATLAGGQGDTQYF. V is TRBV5-5 and J is TRBJ2-3, with 12 positions matching TRBD2. Germline V gives CDR1 SGHKS, CDR2 YYEKEE (reference sequence). The CDR3 length is 17 residues. J was trimmed by 5 bases and V by 4 bases; bases with no gene match: 11.

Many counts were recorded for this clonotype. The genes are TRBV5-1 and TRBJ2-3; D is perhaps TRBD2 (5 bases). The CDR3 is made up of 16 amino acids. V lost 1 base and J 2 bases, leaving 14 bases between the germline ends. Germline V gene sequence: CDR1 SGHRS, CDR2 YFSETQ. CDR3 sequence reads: CASSLRPISVTDTQYF. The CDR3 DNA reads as TGCGCCAGCAGCTTGAGACCGATTAGCGTCACAGATACGCAGTATTTT.

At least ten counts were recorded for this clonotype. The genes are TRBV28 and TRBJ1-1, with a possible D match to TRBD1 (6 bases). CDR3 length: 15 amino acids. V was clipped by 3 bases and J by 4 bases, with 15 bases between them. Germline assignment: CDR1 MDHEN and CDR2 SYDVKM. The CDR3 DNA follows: TGTGCCAGCAGTTTTGGGGGGGGGCCCGGCACTGAAGCTTTCTTT. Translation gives CASSFGGGPGTEAFF.